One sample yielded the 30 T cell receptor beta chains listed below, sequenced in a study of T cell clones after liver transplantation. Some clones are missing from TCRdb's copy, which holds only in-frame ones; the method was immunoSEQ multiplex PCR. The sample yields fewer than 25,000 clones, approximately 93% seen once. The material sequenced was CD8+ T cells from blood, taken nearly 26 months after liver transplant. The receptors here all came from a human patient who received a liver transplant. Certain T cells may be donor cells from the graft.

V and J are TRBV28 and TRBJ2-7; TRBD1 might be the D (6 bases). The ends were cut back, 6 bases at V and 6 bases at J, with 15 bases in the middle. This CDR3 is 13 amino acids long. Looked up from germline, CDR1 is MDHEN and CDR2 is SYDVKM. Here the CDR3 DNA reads TGTGCCAGCAGGGAGATGGGGGCGGTCGAGCAGTACTTC. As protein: CASREMGAVEQYF.

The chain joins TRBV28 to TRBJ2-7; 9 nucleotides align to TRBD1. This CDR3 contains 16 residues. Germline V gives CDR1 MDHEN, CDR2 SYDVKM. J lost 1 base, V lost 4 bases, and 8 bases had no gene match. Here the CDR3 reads CASSYPGQGGSYEQYF. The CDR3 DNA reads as TGTGCCAGCAGTTACCCGGGACAGGGAGGATCCTACGAGCAGTACTTC. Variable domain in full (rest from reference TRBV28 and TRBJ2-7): DVKVTQSSRYLVKRTGEKVFLECVQDMDHENMFWYRQDPGLGLRLIYFSYDVKMKEKGDIPEGYSVSREKKERFSLILESASTNQTSMYLCASSYPGQGGSYEQYFGPGTRLTVT.

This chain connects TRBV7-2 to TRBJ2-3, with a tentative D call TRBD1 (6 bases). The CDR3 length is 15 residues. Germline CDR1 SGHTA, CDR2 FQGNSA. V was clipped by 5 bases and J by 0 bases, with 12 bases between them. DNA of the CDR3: TGTGCCAGCAGCGGCAGGGGATCTAGCACAGATACGCAGTATTTT. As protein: CASSGRGSSTDTQYF.

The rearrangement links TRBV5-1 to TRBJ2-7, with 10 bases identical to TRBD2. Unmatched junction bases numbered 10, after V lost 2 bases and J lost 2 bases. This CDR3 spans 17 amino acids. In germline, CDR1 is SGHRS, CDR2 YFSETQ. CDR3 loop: CASSFLPGLALTYEQYF. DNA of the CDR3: TGCGCCAGCAGCTTTTTACCGGGACTAGCGTTAACCTACGAGCAGTACTTC.

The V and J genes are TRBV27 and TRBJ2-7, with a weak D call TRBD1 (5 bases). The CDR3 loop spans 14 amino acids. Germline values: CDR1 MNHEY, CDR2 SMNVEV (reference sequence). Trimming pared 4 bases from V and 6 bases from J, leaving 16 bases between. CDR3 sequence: CASSYLGRDREQYF. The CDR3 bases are TGTGCCAGCAGTTACTTAGGCAGGGATCGCGAGCAGTACTTC.

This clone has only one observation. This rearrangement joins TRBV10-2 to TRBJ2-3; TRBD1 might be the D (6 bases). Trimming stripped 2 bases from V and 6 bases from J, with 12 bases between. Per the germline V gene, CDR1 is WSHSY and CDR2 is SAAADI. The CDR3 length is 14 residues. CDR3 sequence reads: CASSEATGLDTQYF. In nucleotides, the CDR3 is TGCGCCAGCAGTGAGGCAACAGGGCTCGATACGCAGTATTTT.

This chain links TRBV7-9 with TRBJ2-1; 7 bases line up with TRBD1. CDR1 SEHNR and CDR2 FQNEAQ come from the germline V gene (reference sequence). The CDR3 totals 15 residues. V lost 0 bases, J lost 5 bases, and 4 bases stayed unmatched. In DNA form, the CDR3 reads TGTGCCAGCAGCTTAGCCACAGGGGCGGACAATGAGCAGTTCTTC. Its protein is CASSLATGADNEQFF.

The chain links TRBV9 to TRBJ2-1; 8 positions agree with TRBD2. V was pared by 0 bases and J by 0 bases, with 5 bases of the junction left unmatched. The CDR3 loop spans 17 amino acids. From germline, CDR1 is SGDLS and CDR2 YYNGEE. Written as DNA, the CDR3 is TGTGCCAGCAGCGTAGCTACGAGCGGGAGCTCCTACAATGAGCAGTTCTTC. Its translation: CASSVATSGSSYNEQFF.

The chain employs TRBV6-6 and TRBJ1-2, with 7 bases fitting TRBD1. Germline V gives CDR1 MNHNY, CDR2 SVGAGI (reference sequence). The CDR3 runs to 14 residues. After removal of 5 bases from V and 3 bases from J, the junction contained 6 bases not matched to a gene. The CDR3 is CASSPPGTDYGYTF. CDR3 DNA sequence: TGTGCCAGCAGTCCGCCTGGGACAGACTATGGCTACACCTTC.

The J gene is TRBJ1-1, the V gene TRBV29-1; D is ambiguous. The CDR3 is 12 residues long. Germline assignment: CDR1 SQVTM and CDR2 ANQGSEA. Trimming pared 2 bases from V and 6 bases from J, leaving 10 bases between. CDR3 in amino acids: CSVESLRPEAFF. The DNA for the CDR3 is TGCAGCGTTGAAAGTCTCAGGCCTGAAGCTTTCTTT.

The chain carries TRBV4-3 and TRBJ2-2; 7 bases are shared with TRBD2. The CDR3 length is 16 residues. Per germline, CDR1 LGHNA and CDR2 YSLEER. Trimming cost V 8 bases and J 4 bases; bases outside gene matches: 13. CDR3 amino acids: CASHQGAGSVTGELFF. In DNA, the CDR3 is TGCGCCAGCCACCAAGGAGCGGGAAGTGTCACCGGGGAGCTGTTTTTT.

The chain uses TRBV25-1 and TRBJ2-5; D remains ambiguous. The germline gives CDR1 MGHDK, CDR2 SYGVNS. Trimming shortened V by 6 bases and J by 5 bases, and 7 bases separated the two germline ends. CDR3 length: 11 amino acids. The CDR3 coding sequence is TGTGCCAGCAGGTTCTCTGAGACCCAGTACTTC. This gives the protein CASRFSETQYF.

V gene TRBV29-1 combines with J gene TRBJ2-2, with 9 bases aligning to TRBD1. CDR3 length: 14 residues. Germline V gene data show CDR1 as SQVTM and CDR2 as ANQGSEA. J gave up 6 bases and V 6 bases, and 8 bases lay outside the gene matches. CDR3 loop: CSVLGQGVSGELFF. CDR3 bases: TGCAGCGTATTGGGACAGGGTGTTTCCGGGGAGCTGTTTTTT.

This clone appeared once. The CDR3 nucleotides read TGTGCCATCAGTGAGTCGGGACTAGCGGGGCCTATCTCCACAGATGAGCAGTTCTTC. Amino acid sequence: CAISESGLAGPISTDEQFF. The chain couples TRBV10-3 to TRBJ2-1; 13 nucleotides agree with TRBD2. The germline gives CDR1 ENHRY, CDR2 SYGVKD. With 0 bases clipped from V and 8 bases from J, the junction kept 13 bases outside the gene matches. The CDR3 loop spans 19 amino acids.

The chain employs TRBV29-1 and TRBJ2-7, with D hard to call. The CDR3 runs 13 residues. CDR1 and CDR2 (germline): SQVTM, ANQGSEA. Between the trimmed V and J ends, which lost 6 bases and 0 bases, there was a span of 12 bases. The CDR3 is CSVTVGLSYEQYF. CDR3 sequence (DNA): TGCAGCGTAACAGTAGGGCTCTCCTACGAGCAGTACTTC.

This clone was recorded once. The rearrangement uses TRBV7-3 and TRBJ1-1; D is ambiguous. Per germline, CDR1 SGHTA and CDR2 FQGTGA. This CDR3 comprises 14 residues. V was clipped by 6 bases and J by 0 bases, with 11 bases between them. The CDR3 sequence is CASRDGGMNTEAFF. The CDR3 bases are TGTGCCAGCAGGGACGGAGGGATGAACACTGAAGCTTTCTTT. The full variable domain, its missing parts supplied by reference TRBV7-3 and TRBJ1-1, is GAGVSQTPSNKVTEKGKYVELRCDPISGHTALYWYRQSLGQGPEFLIYFQGTGAADDSGLPNDRFFAVRPEGSVSTLKIQRTERGDSAVYLCASRDGGMNTEAFFGQGTRLTVV.

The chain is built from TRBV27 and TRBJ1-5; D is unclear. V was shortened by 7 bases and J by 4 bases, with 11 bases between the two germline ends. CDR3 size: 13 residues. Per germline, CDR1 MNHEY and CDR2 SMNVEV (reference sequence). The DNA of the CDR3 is TGTGCCAGCACCCCTGGGAGGAATCAGCCCCAGCATTTT. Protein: CASTPGRNQPQHF.

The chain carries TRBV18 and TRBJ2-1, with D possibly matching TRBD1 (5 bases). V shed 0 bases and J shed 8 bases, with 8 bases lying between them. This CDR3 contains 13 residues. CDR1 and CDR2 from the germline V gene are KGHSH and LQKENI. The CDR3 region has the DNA TGTGCCAGCTCACCACCAAGGGGTGATGAGCAGTTCTTC. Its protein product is CASSPPRGDEQFF.

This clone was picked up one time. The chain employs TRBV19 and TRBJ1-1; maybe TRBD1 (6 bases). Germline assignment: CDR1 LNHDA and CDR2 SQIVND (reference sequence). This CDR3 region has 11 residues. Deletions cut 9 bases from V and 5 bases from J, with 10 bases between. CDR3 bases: TGTGCCAGCAAAACAGGGACTGAAGCTTTCTTT. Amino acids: CASKTGTEAFF.

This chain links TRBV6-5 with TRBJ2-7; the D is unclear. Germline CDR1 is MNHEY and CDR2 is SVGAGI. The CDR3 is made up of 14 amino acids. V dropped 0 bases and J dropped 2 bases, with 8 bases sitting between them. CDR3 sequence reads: CASSYSGPAYEQYF. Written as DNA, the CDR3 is TGTGCCAGCAGTTACTCGGGCCCGGCCTACGAGCAGTACTTC.

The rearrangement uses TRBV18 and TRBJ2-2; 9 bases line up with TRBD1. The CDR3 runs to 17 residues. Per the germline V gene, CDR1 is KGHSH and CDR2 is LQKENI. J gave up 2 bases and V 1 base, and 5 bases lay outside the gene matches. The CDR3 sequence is CASSPQRTGANTGELFF. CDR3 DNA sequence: TGTGCCAGCTCACCACAGAGGACAGGGGCCAACACCGGGGAGCTGTTTTTT.

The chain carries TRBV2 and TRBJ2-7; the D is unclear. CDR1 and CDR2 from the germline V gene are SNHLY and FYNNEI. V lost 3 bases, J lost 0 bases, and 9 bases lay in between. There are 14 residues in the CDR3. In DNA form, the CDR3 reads TGTGCCAGCAGTGAGCAACTGAGCTCCTACGAGCAGTACTTC. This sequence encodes CASSEQLSSYEQYF.

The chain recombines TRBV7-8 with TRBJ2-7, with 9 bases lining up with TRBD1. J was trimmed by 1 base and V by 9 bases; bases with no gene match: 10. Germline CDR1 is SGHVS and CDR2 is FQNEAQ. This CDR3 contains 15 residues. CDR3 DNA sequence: TGTGCCAGTAGGGCGGGACAGGGAGGTTCCTACGAGCAGTACTTC. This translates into CASRAGQGGSYEQYF.

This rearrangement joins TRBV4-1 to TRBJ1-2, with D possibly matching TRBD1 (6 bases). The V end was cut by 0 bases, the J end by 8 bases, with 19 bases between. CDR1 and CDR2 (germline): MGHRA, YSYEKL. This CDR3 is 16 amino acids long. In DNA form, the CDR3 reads TGCGCCAGCAGCCAAGATTCGGCCAGGGGATTGGGGGGCTACACCTTC. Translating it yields CASSQDSARGLGGYTF.

CDR3: CASSQGGFQPQHF. In DNA form, the CDR3 reads TGTGCCAGCAGCCAAGGGGGATTTCAGCCCCAGCATTTT. The genes are TRBV7-9 and TRBJ1-5, with D tentatively TRBD1 (6 bases). The CDR3 is made up of 13 amino acids. From germline, CDR1 is SEHNR and CDR2 FQNEAQ (reference sequence). V gave up 5 bases and J gave up 6 bases, with 11 bases separating them.

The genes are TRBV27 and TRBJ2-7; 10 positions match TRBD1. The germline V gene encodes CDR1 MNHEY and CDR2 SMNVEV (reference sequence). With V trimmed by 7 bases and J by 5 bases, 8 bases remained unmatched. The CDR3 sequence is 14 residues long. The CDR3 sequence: CASTTGTGVNEQYF. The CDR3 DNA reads TGTGCCAGCACTACCGGGACAGGGGTCAACGAGCAGTACTTC.

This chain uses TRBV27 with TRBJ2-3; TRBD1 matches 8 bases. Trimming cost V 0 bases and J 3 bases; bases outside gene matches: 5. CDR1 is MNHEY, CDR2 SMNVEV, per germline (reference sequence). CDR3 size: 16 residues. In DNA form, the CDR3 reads TGTGCCAGCAGTTTATCGATGGGGGACAGGACAGATACGCAGTATTTT. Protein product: CASSLSMGDRTDTQYF.

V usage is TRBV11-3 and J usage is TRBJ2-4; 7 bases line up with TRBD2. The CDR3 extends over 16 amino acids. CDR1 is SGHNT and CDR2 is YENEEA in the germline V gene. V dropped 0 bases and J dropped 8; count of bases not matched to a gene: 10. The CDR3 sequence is CASSLDTSLGGDIQYF. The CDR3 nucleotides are TGTGCCAGCAGCTTAGATACTTCCCTTGGGGGGGACATTCAGTACTTC.

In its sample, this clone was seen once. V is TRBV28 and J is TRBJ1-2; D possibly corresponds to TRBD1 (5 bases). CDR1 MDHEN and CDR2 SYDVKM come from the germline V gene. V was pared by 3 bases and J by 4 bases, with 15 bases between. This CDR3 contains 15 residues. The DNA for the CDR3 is TGTGCCAGCAGTTTTAGGGTGAGACAGCGCTATGGCTACACCTTC. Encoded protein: CASSFRVRQRYGYTF.

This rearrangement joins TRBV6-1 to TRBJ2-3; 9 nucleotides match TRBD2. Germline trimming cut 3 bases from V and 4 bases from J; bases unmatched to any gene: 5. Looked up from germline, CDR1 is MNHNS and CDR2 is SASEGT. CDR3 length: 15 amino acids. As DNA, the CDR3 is TGTGCCAGCAGTGACCTAGCGGGAAGGCCAGATACGCAGTATTTT. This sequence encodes CASSDLAGRPDTQYF.